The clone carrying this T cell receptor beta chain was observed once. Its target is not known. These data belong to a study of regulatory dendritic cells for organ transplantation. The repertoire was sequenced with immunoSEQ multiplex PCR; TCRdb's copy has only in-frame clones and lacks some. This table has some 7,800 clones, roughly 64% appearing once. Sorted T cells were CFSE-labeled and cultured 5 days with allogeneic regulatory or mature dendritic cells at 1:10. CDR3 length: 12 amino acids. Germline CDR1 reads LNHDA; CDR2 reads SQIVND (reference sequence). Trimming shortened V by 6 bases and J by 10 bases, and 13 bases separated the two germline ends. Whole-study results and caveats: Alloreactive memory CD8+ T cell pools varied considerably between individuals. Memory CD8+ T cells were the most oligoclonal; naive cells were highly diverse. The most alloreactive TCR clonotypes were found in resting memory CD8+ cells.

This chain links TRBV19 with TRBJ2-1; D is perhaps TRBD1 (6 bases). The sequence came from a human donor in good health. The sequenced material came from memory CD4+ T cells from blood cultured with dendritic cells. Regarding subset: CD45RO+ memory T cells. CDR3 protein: CASRATGPEQFF. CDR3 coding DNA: TGTGCCAGTAGGGCGACAGGTCCCGAGCAGTTCTTC.